This T cell receptor beta chain was profiled in a study of cytomegalovirus exposure and HLA in healthy donors. There are 12 residues in the CDR3. The germline V gene has CDR1 SGHTA and CDR2 FQGNSA. Trimming took off 3 bases at V and 7 bases at J, with 10 bases between the two ends. Study outcomes and limitations: There were 150 to 200 TCR beta chains listed as cytomegalovirus-associated. Both high specificity and high sensitivity reportedly marked the classifier's diagnosis of cytomegalovirus status.

Here immunoSEQ multiplex PCR was the method, and the copy in TCRdb shows in-frame clones only, minus some. The data show some 310,000 clones, approximately 91% seen once. Worth noting for this clone: The antigen is undetermined.

This clonotype originated in a man in his thirties or forties in good health and CMV-seronegative. The J gene is TRBJ2-7, the V gene TRBV7-2, with a possible D match to TRBD2 (6 bases). Material: PBMCs. The CDR3 DNA reads TGTGCCAGCAGCTTGAGGGCGGGAGAGCAGTACTTC. Protein sequence: CASSLRAGEQYF.